These 21 T cell receptor beta chains were sequenced from one sample in a study of tumor and adjacent non-tumor tissue in lung cancer. TCRbeta libraries were built with three rounds of nested PCR, modified from ARM-PCR. Using its own MiXCR run on the multiplex PCR reads, TCRdb lists one record per CDR3 protein. This sample has about 44,000 distinct CDR3 sequences; roughly 62% occur once, and the top ten carry under 20%. No cell sorting was done before RNA was extracted from the tissue. More than 3 cm separated this lung sample from the edge of the tumor. Source material: distant non-tumor lung tissue. Receptor source: a woman aged 40 to 50 with non-small cell lung cancer.

This clonotype is medium-sized. This chain joins TRBV11-2 and TRBJ2-2; D possibly corresponds to TRBD2 (6 bases). The ends were cut back, 10 bases at V and 1 base at J, with 19 bases in the middle. There are 16 residues in the CDR3. Germline V gives CDR1 SGHAT, CDR2 FQNNGV. The CDR3 DNA reads TGTGCCATAAGCCGGGTCGCGGGGATGAACACCGGGGAGCTGTTTTTT. It encodes CAISRVAGMNTGELFF.

With respect to this clonotype: Given a much more abundant clone one base away, this may be a read error. This likely comes from a read error, as the CDR3 has no conserved phenylalanine or tryptophan at its end. Written as DNA, the CDR3 is TGTGCCAGCAGCCTCCGACAGGGGGCGCCCGGCTACACCCTC. Its translation: CASSLRQGAPGYTL. The chain couples TRBV13 to TRBJ1-2; TRBD1 matches 10 bases. This CDR3 is 14 amino acids long. V was clipped by 5 bases and J by 8 bases; unmatched bases: 8. The V gene's germline CDR1 is PRHDT and CDR2 FYEKMQ (reference sequence).

V and J are TRBV14 and TRBJ2-1, with D unclear. CDR3 length: 15 amino acids. V shed 0 bases and J shed 8 bases, with 14 bases lying between them. Germline assignment: CDR1 SGHDN and CDR2 FVKESK. The CDR3 protein is CASSQDLGTLDEQFF. In DNA, the CDR3 is TGTGCCAGCAGCCAAGATCTTGGAACTTTGGATGAGCAGTTCTTC.

V gene TRBV24-1 combines with J gene TRBJ1-1; D gene unclear. V was shortened by 2 bases and J by 5 bases, with 11 bases between the two germline ends. This CDR3 region has 14 residues. Germline lookup yields CDR1 KGHDR and CDR2 SFDVKD. Here the CDR3 DNA reads TGTGCCACCAGTGATTGGCATCCAGGAACTGAAGCTTTCTTT. Translation gives CATSDWHPGTEAFF.

About this clonotype itself: One base away lies a much larger clone, so this may be a sequencing read error. The CDR3 loop reads CASSFGGTSVREQYF. The CDR3 DNA reads as TGTGCCAGCAGCTTCGGAGGGACTAGTGTACGCGAGCAGTACTTC. The chain uses TRBV5-6 and TRBJ2-7; 8 bases agree with TRBD2. V trimming: 2 bases; J trimming: 6 bases; junction bases outside the gene matches: 10. Germline V gives CDR1 SGHDT, CDR2 YYEEEE. The CDR3 runs to 15 residues. The complete variable domain, with remaining parts taken from reference TRBV5-6 and TRBJ2-7, reads DAGVTQSPTHLIKTRGQQVTLRCSPKSGHDTVSWYQQALGQGPQFIFQYYEEEERQRGNFPDRFSGHQFPNYSSELNVNALLLGDSALYLCASSFGGTSVREQYFGPGTRLTVT.

Note on this clonotype: One end of the junction is discordant with germline, which a read error may explain. V and J are TRBV30 and TRBJ2-3; TRBD1 or TRBD2 may be the D gene (5 bases each). Per the germline V gene, CDR1 is GTSNPN and CDR2 is SVGIG (reference sequence). This CDR3 comprises 15 residues. CDR3 residues: CTWSVPQRGADTQYF. For the CDR3, the DNA is TGTACCTGGAGTGTTCCGCAGAGGGGAGCAGATACGCAGTATTTT.

About this clonotype itself: Possible read error: a much larger clone is one base away. This chain links TRBV5-4 with TRBJ2-7; D might be TRBD2 (6 bases). V was pared by 5 bases and J by 3 bases, with 12 bases between. CDR3 length: 13 amino acids. In germline, CDR1 is SGHNT, CDR2 YYREEE (reference sequence). The CDR3 spells CASRRDSIYEQYF. CDR3 sequence (DNA): TGTGCCAGCAGGCGGGACTCGATCTACGAGCAGTACTTC.

This clonotype occurred a few times. A read error may explain this, as a much larger clone is one base away. The chain uses TRBV6-6 and TRBJ1-1, with 8 nucleotides matching TRBD1. The CDR3 sequence is 15 residues long. Per the germline V gene, CDR1 is MNHNY and CDR2 is SVGAGI (reference sequence). The CDR3 is CVSNGQGGMNTEAFF. The CDR3 DNA follows: TGTGTCAGCAACGGACAGGGTGGAATGAACACTGAAGCTTTCTTT.

As to this clonotype: A much larger clone lies a single base off, so this may be a read error. The J gene is TRBJ2-3, the V gene TRBV7-8; D is uncertain. Trimming took off 2 bases at V and 3 bases at J, with 12 bases between the two ends. Germline V CDR1 and CDR2: SGHVS, FQNEAQ. This CDR3 has 15 residues. CDR3 in DNA: TGTGCCAGCAGCTTATATCGTGTTGGGACAGATACGCAGTATTTT. It encodes CASSLYRVGTDTQYF.

This clonotype has more than one count but fewer than ten. The CDR3 ends on some other residue instead of the conserved phenylalanine or tryptophan, so this is likely a read error. The rearrangement uses TRBV11-2 and TRBJ2-7; D tentatively fits TRBD1 or TRBD2 (6 bases each). The CDR3 has 13 residues. CDR1 is SGHAT and CDR2 is FQNNGV in the germline V gene. The ends were cut back, 8 bases at V and 3 bases at J, with 14 bases in the middle. CDR3 in DNA: TGTGCCAGCCGATCCGGAGGGGGCTACGAGCAGTACCTC. Its protein is CASRSGGGYEQYL.

On this clonotype itself: This CDR3 fails to terminate in the conserved phenylalanine or tryptophan, so it likely reflects a read error. The chain combines TRBV7-9 with TRBJ1-1; TRBD1 matches 7 bases. The CDR3 totals 17 residues. Germline values: CDR1 SEHNR, CDR2 FQNEAQ (reference sequence). The trim removed 3 bases at V and 0 bases at J, leaving 10 bases unmatched. The CDR3 is CASSFARPGGLNTEAFS. The CDR3 nucleotides are TGTGCCAGCAGCTTCGCTCGGCCAGGGGGTTTGAACACTGAAGCTTTCTCC.

With regard to this clonotype: The junction and the germline gene differ at one end; a read error may be behind it. V gene TRBV29-1 combines with J gene TRBJ1-2; 8 bases match TRBD1. Germline-derived CDR1 and CDR2 are SQVTM and ANQGSEA. The CDR3 runs to 15 residues. CDR3 coding DNA: TGCAGCGTTGAAGGGGGCAGGGACAGGAACTATGGCTACATCTTC. Translation gives CSVEGGRDRNYGYIF.

This clonotype was observed at least ten times. The J gene is TRBJ2-1, the V gene TRBV20-1, with D perhaps TRBD1 (6 bases). V dropped 4 bases and J dropped 9 bases, with 13 bases sitting between them. This CDR3 is built from 12 residues. The V gene's germline CDR1 is DFQATT and CDR2 SNEGSKA (reference sequence). CDR3 sequence (DNA): TGCAGTGCTAATACACAGGGTCGTGAGCAGTTCTTC. Amino acid sequence: CSANTQGREQFF.

This clonotype was detected a few times. This may arise from a read error, as a much more abundant clone is one base away. The genes are TRBV20-1 and TRBJ2-7, with unresolved D. Germline V lookup: CDR1 DFQATT, CDR2 SNEGSKA (reference sequence). V lost 3 bases and J lost 4, with 10 bases in between. CDR3 size: 12 residues. The CDR3 protein is CSASRESYEQYF. The CDR3 DNA reads TGCAGTGCTAGCCGCGAGAGTTACGAGCAGTACTTC.

The chain employs TRBV5-6 and TRBJ2-3; weak D call: TRBD1 (5 bases). The germline V and J ends were trimmed by 0 bases and 5 bases, with 13 bases remaining between them. The CDR3 has 15 amino acids. CDR1 and CDR2 (germline): SGHDT, YYEEEE. CDR3 nucleotides: TGTGCCAGCAGCTTGGGACAGATTAACATAGATACGCAGTATTTT. Translation: CASSLGQINIDTQYF.

Many counts were recorded for this clonotype. The gene calls are TRBV12-3 or TRBV12-4 and TRBJ2-2; 8 bases align to TRBD1. The length of the CDR3 is 14 residues. The trim removed 6 bases at V and 4 bases at J, leaving 4 bases unmatched. This CDR3 is CASRDRAATGELFF. In nucleotides, the CDR3 is TGTGCCAGCAGGGACAGGGCAGCCACCGGGGAGCTGTTTTTT.

A few counts support this clonotype. The V gene is TRBV19, the J gene TRBJ1-1; D not certain. The germline V and J ends were trimmed by 1 base and 3 bases, with 9 bases remaining between them. The CDR3 has 14 amino acids. Germline CDR1 is LNHDA and CDR2 is SQIVND (reference sequence). CDR3 loop: CASSIAGFYTEAFF. The DNA of the CDR3 is TGTGCCAGTAGTATAGCGGGGTTTTACACTGAAGCTTTCTTT.

For this clonotype: A read error may explain this, as a much larger clone is one base away. The CDR3 loop is CASSQESGQINEQFF. The CDR3 DNA follows: TGTGCCAGCAGCCAAGAATCGGGACAGATCAATGAGCAGTTCTTC. This sequence joins TRBV14 and TRBJ2-1; 7 bases line up with TRBD1. V trimming: 0 bases; J trimming: 6 bases; junction bases outside the gene matches: 5. Germline V gene data show CDR1 as SGHDN and CDR2 as FVKESK. This CDR3 is built from 15 residues. Combining the CDR3 with reference TRBV14 and TRBJ2-1 gives the whole variable domain EAGVTQFPSHSVIEKGQTVTLRCDPISGHDNLYWYRRVMGKEIKFLLHFVKESKQDESGMPNNRFLAERTGGTYSTLKVQPAELEDSGVYFCASSQESGQINEQFFGPGTRLTVL.

Note on this clonotype: An end of the junction differs from the germline gene, which may be a read error. CDR3 in DNA: TGTGCCAGCGGCACCTGTCCAGGCGATACGCGGTATTTT. Residues: CASGTCPGDTRYF. This sequence joins TRBV11-2 and TRBJ2-3; D remains ambiguous. This CDR3 is built from 13 residues. Germline V CDR1 and CDR2: SGHAT, FQNNGV.

This clonotype was detected only a few times. The CDR3 protein is CASMGLNQPQHF. The DNA for the CDR3 is TGTGCCAGTATGGGACTTAATCAGCCCCAGCATTTT. The chain joins TRBV19 to TRBJ1-5, with TRBD1 as a possible D gene (5 bases). The germline gives CDR1 LNHDA, CDR2 SQIVND (reference sequence). The length of the CDR3 is 12 residues. Trimming shortened V by 7 bases and J by 4 bases, and 8 bases separated the two germline ends.

This clonotype has just a few counts. A much larger clone sits a single nucleotide away, making a read error possible. V usage is TRBV6-1 and J usage is TRBJ1-5, with D uncertain. V lost 2 bases and J 9 bases, leaving 14 bases between the germline ends. The CDR3 length is 14 residues. From germline, CDR1 is MNHNS and CDR2 SASEGT. The CDR3 region is CASSEKGKIRPQHF. The CDR3 DNA sequence: TGTGCCAGCAGTGAAAAGGGAAAGATTCGGCCCCAGCATTTT.